The 2 T cell receptor beta chains listed next were all sequenced from one sample in a study of OX40 agonist ivuxolimab in advanced cancers. Here immunoSEQ multiplex PCR was the method, and the copy in TCRdb shows in-frame clones only, minus some. Here the sample spans approximately 45,000 clones, 88% being singletons. Specimen: CD4+ or CD8+ T cells sorted from blood, collected in a trial of the OX40 agonist ivuxolimab. The receptors derive from an adult with an advanced solid tumor such as melanoma, head and neck, liver or kidney cancer.

This chain joins TRBV7-8 and TRBJ2-1; 16 nucleotides match TRBD2. This CDR3 spans 16 amino acids. Germline lookup yields CDR1 SGHVS and CDR2 FQNEAQ. The V gene end was trimmed by 3 bases and the J gene end by 12 bases; junction bases not matched to a gene: 8. CDR3 residues: CASSLAGTSGGARQFF. The CDR3 DNA follows: TGTGCCAGCAGCTTGGCAGGGACTAGCGGGGGGGCGAGGCAGTTCTTC.

This chain connects TRBV7-9 to TRBJ2-2; tentative D call: TRBD1 (5 bases). V lost 5 bases, J lost 8 bases, and 12 bases lay in between. Germline-derived CDR1 and CDR2 are SEHNR and FQNEAQ (reference sequence). The CDR3 totals 13 residues. This CDR3 is CASSPQAAGELFF. The CDR3, as DNA: TGTGCCAGCAGCCCACAGGCGGCGGGGGAGCTGTTTTTT.